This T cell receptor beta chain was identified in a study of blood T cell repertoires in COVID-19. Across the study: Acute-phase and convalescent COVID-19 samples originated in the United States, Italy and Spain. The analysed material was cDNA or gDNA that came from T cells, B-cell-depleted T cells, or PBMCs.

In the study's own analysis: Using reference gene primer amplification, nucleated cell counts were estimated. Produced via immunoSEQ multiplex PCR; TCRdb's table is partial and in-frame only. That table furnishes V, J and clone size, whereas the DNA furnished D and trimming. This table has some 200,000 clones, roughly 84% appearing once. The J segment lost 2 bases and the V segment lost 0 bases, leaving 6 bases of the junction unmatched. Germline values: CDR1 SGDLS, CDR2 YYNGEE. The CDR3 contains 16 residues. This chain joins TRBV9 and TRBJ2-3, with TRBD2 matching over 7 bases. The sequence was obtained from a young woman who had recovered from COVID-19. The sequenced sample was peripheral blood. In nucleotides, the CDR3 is TGTGCCAGCAGCGTAGAGGGAGGGAGGGCCACAGATACGCAGTATTTT. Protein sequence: CASSVEGGRATDTQYF. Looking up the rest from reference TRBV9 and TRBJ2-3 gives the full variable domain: DSGVTQTPKHLITATGQRVTLRCSPRSGDLSVYWYQQSLDQGLQFLIQYYNGEERAKGNILERFSAQQFPDLHSELNLSSLELGDSALYFCASSVEGGRATDTQYFGPGTRLTVL.